These 24 T cell receptor beta chains share one sample of origin, sequenced in a study of shared clonotypes between healthy human individuals. CD8 cells regarded as naive lacked CD45RO, were positively chosen for CCR7, and omitted terminally differentiated effector memory CD45RA+ cells. The table came from immunoSEQ multiplex PCR; TCRdb's copy has only in-frame clones and leaves some out. The table shows roughly 2.1 million clones, with about 92% occurring only once. Sequences were obtained from naive CD8+ T cells from PBMCs. These receptors all stem from a young man in good health. Some clones in this sample may be carry-over from other donors' samples.

This clone was seen a few times. The gene calls are TRBV27 and TRBJ2-4, with D maybe TRBD2 (7 bases). V dropped 3 bases and J dropped 3 bases, with 15 bases sitting between them. Germline-derived CDR1 and CDR2 are MNHEY and SMNVEV (reference sequence). The CDR3 has 16 amino acids. CDR3 loop: CASSLTRGGHKNIQYF. CDR3 DNA: TGTGCCAGCAGTTTGACGAGGGGGGGGCACAAAAACATTCAGTACTTC.

This clone was recorded once. The rearrangement links TRBV15 to TRBJ2-2; D not resolved. The CDR3 consists of 15 residues. Germline CDR1 is LNHNV and CDR2 is YYDKDF (reference sequence). V was shortened by 5 bases and J by 4 bases, with 14 bases between the two germline ends. CDR3 in amino acids: CATSDLRDATGELFF. The CDR3, as DNA: TGTGCCACCAGCGATCTCCGAGACGCCACCGGGGAGCTGTTTTTT. The full variable domain, with the rest looked up from reference TRBV15 and TRBJ2-2, is DAMVIQNPRYQVTQFGKPVTLSCSQTLNHNVMYWYQQKSSQAPKLLFHYYDKDFNNEADTPDNFQSRRPNTSFCFLDIRSPGLGDTAMYLCATSDLRDATGELFFGEGSRLTVL.

This chain connects TRBV21-1 to TRBJ2-2; the D segment call TRBD2 is taken from the table without a DNA check. TRBV21-1 is given as a pseudogene. The CDR3 has 17 residues. The CDR3 protein is CARPRPKRERINGELFF. The CDR3 DNA reads TGTGCCAGACCAAGACCTAAGCGGGAGCGAATTAATGGGGAGCTGTTTTTT.

The rearrangement links TRBV27 to TRBJ2-7; 10 bases fit TRBD1. J gave up 7 bases and V 0 bases, and 6 bases lay outside the gene matches. Germline CDR1 MNHEY, CDR2 SMNVEV (reference sequence). This CDR3 has 15 residues. This CDR3 reads CASSLSPPGQGEQYF. The CDR3 DNA reads TGTGCCAGCAGTTTATCTCCTCCGGGACAGGGGGAGCAGTACTTC.

Notes on this clone: One end of the junction is discordant with germline, which a read error may explain. The chain is built from TRBV5-5 and TRBJ2-1; 7 nucleotides match TRBD2. Germline CDR1 reads SGHKS; CDR2 reads YYEKEE (reference sequence). The CDR3 consists of 12 residues. CDR3 sequence reads: CASSLESGTLLF. CDR3 sequence (DNA): TGTGCCAGCAGCTTGGAAAGCGGGACCCTCCTCTTC.

The rearrangement uses TRBV27 and TRBJ2-3; TRBD1 is a possible D gene (5 bases). Trimming left V 6 bases short and J 6 bases short, with 19 bases between. CDR1 is MNHEY and CDR2 is SMNVEV in the germline V gene (reference sequence). The length of the CDR3 is 15 residues. For the CDR3, the DNA is TGTGCCAGCAGCCAACAGGCCTTGCGTGGCGATACGCAGTATTTT. This codes for CASSQQALRGDTQYF.

This chain joins TRBV9 and TRBJ2-7; 9 bases agree with TRBD2. J gave up 3 bases and V 1 base, and 8 bases lay outside the gene matches. The CDR3 is 16 residues long. Looked up from germline, CDR1 is SGDLS and CDR2 is YYNGEE. For the CDR3, the DNA is TGTGCCAGCAGCGTATCGCCTAGCGGGGCCCTCTACGAGCAGTACTTC. Protein: CASSVSPSGALYEQYF. Supplemented by reference TRBV9 and TRBJ2-7, the full variable domain reads DSGVTQTPKHLITATGQRVTLRCSPRSGDLSVYWYQQSLDQGLQFLIQYYNGEERAKGNILERFSAQQFPDLHSELNLSSLELGDSALYFCASSVSPSGALYEQYFGPGTRLTVT.

The chain uses TRBV11-3 and TRBJ2-1, with 14 nucleotides matching TRBD2. The germline V gene has CDR1 SGHNT and CDR2 YENEEA. Unmatched junction bases numbered 7, after V lost 1 base and J lost 8 bases. The CDR3 runs to 17 residues. DNA of the CDR3: TGTGCCAGCAGCTTAGGGGCCGGGACTAGCGGGAGCGATGAGCAGTTCTTC. Translation gives CASSLGAGTSGSDEQFF.

The chain couples TRBV18 to TRBJ2-2; possible D gene TRBD1, 6 bases. The ends were cut back, 4 bases at V and 4 bases at J, with 19 bases in the middle. The CDR3 has 17 amino acids. Germline CDR1 and CDR2: KGHSH and LQKENI. CDR3 residues: CASSLPKWTDGTGELFF. The CDR3 DNA follows: TGTGCCAGCTCACTTCCCAAGTGGACAGACGGCACCGGGGAGCTGTTTTTT.

The chain employs TRBV29-1 and TRBJ2-7; D call uncertain. Germline V gene sequence: CDR1 SQVTM, CDR2 ANQGSEA. The V gene lost 1 base and the J gene lost 6 bases, with 13 bases spanning the gap. The CDR3 covers 13 residues. The CDR3 bases are TGCAGCGTTGAAGCTGGTGGAAAGGGCGAGCAGTACTTC. It yields the protein CSVEAGGKGEQYF.

The rearrangement joins TRBV21-1 to TRBJ1-1. TRBV21-1 represents a pseudogene. This CDR3 comprises 14 residues. The CDR3 nucleotides are TGTGCCAGCAGCAAAAAACGGCTCAACACTGAAGCTTTCTTT. This gives the protein CASSKKRLNTEAFF.

This chain connects TRBV29-1 to TRBJ2-1; D not resolved. V shed 3 bases and J shed 2 bases, with 5 bases lying between them. The CDR3 has 12 residues. CDR1 and CDR2 (germline): SQVTM, ANQGSEA. CDR3 region: CSVDSPYNEQFF. DNA of the CDR3: TGCAGCGTTGACAGCCCCTACAATGAGCAGTTCTTC.

Comments on this clone: Other DNA sequences of this sample code for an identical CDR3. The chain has TRBV29-1 and TRBJ2-7; either TRBD1 or TRBD2 may supply D (5 bases each). Trimming removed 2 bases at V and 2 bases at J, with 10 bases between. The CDR3 runs 13 residues. Looked up from germline, CDR1 is SQVTM and CDR2 is ANQGSEA. CDR3 protein: CSVEMGTPYEQYF. The CDR3 nucleotides are TGCAGCGTTGAAATGGGGACCCCCTACGAGCAGTACTTC.

This chain uses TRBV27 with TRBJ2-7; TRBD2 might be the D (5 bases). The V end lost 5 bases, the J end lost 7 bases, and 9 bases lay between the germline ends. The CDR3 loop spans 11 amino acids. Germline-derived CDR1 and CDR2 are MNHEY and SMNVEV (reference sequence). CDR3 coding DNA: TGTGCCAGCAGTCCCGGGATTGAGCAGTACTTC. Amino acids: CASSPGIEQYF.

The chain uses TRBV7-2 and TRBJ2-3, with 10 bases identical to TRBD2. J was trimmed by 1 base and V by 2 bases; bases with no gene match: 3. The CDR3 has 16 residues. CDR1 SGHTA and CDR2 FQGNSA come from the germline V gene. CDR3 loop: CASSLLGTSGTDTQYF. For the CDR3, the DNA is TGTGCCAGCAGCTTATTGGGGACTAGCGGCACAGATACGCAGTATTTT.

The chain joins TRBV7-8 to TRBJ2-1; 11 bases map to TRBD2. This CDR3 has 16 amino acids. The V segment lost 3 bases and the J segment 4 bases; nucleotides outside the gene matches: 5. Germline CDR1 SGHVS, CDR2 FQNEAQ. The CDR3 DNA reads as TGTGCCAGCAGCTTTGAACTAGCGGGAGAGTACAATGAGCAGTTCTTC. Its translation is CASSFELAGEYNEQFF.

V and J are TRBV27 and TRBJ2-7; possible D gene TRBD1, 6 bases. Trimming shortened V by 2 bases and J by 5 bases, and 19 bases separated the two germline ends. The CDR3 is 16 amino acids. Germline-derived CDR1 and CDR2 are MNHEY and SMNVEV (reference sequence). This CDR3 reads CASSLALEGEFDEQYF. The CDR3 coding sequence is TGTGCCAGCAGTTTAGCCCTCGAGGGGGAATTTGACGAGCAGTACTTC.

This chain connects TRBV27 to TRBJ2-3, with D unclear. Trimming removed 2 bases at V and 12 bases at J, with 15 bases between. The CDR3 is made up of 13 amino acids. The germline V gene encodes CDR1 MNHEY and CDR2 SMNVEV (reference sequence). The CDR3 protein is CASSLNWARGQYF. The CDR3 bases are TGTGCCAGCAGTTTAAATTGGGCACGTGGACAGTATTTT.

On this clone itself: This specimen includes other DNA sequences encoding the same CDR3. The V and J genes are TRBV30 and TRBJ2-7; a weak D match, TRBD1 (6 bases). The V end was cut by 0 bases, the J end by 1 base, with 7 bases between. There are 13 residues in the CDR3. CDR1 is GTSNPN, CDR2 SVGIG, per germline (reference sequence). The CDR3 protein is CAWSVGQSYEQYF. The CDR3 DNA reads as TGTGCCTGGAGTGTAGGACAGTCCTACGAGCAGTACTTC.

The genes are TRBV29-1 and TRBJ2-3; 11 nucleotides align to TRBD2. V was pared by 0 bases and J by 2 bases, with 4 bases of the junction left unmatched. Germline V gives CDR1 SQVTM, CDR2 ANQGSEA. There are 16 residues in the CDR3. CDR3 sequence: CSVEDRLAGHTDTQYF. In DNA, the CDR3 is TGCAGCGTTGAAGATCGACTAGCGGGACACACAGATACGCAGTATTTT.

The CDR3 DNA is TGCAGCGTCGCCGGGACAGGGGACACTGAAGCTTTCTTT. It is translated as CSVAGTGDTEAFF. This chain links TRBV29-1 with TRBJ1-1, with 10 bases aligning to TRBD1. The CDR3 runs to 13 residues. With V trimmed by 6 bases and J by 3 bases, 4 bases remained unmatched. Per the germline V gene, CDR1 is SQVTM and CDR2 is ANQGSEA.

The chain employs TRBV15 and TRBJ1-1; D perhaps matches TRBD1 (6 bases). The CDR3 length is 15 residues. Germline-derived CDR1 and CDR2 are LNHNV and YYDKDF (reference sequence). With 0 bases removed from V and 11 bases from J, the gap between germline ends came to 19 bases. This CDR3 reads CATSRDLGGSLGAFF. CDR3 bases: TGTGCCACCAGCAGAGACCTAGGGGGGTCCCTGGGGGCTTTCTTT.

The rearrangement joins TRBV7-3 to TRBJ2-3; D may be TRBD1 or TRBD2 (5 bases each). The germline gives CDR1 SGHTA, CDR2 FQGTGA. V lost 5 bases and J 2 bases, leaving 20 bases between the germline ends. The CDR3 is 17 amino acids. CDR3 nucleotide sequence: TGTGCCAGCAGCCCGACCCTGCACCGGGGCCCCACAGATACGCAGTATTTT. Residues: CASSPTLHRGPTDTQYF.

This rearrangement joins TRBV28 to TRBJ2-5; D possibly corresponds to TRBD2 (5 bases). V was clipped by 5 bases and J by 4 bases, with 14 bases between them. The CDR3 is 14 residues long. Germline V gene sequence: CDR1 MDHEN, CDR2 SYDVKM. In nucleotides, the CDR3 is TGTGCCAGCAGTGAATTTTCCCGGGGAGAGACCCAGTACTTC. The encoded protein is CASSEFSRGETQYF.